Detailed here is one T cell receptor (beta chain). Trimming cost V 3 bases and J 5 bases; bases outside gene matches: 8. Germline loops: CDR1 SGDLS, CDR2 YYNGEE. The CDR3 length is 16 residues. The entry originates in a study of blood T cell repertoires in COVID-19. TCRdb keeps only in-frame clones here, not all; method: immunoSEQ multiplex PCR. Of about 250,000 clones listed, 92% were seen once; the top ten hold 0.8% to 0.95%. The receptor was derived from a man aged 25 to 40 with COVID-19, enrolled during active disease. Sequences were obtained from peripheral blood. The chain has TRBV9 and TRBJ2-5; the match to TRBD1 covers 12 bases. The CDR3 reads CASSATGTGGFETQYF. CDR3 nucleotide sequence: TGTGCCAGCAGCGCTACCGGGACAGGGGGCTTCGAGACCCAGTACTTC.